Following are 8 T cell receptor beta chains from one sample sequenced in a study of blood T cell repertoires in COVID-19. Profiled with immunoSEQ multiplex PCR; TCRdb holds only in-frame clones, not every one. Found here are roughly 73,000 clones, roughly four fifths of them singletons; the top ten hold about 1.9%. Sample: peripheral blood. The receptors derive from an older woman with acute or convalescent COVID-19.

V gene TRBV6-5 combines with J gene TRBJ2-7; 9 bases are shared with TRBD1. CDR1 and CDR2 from the germline V gene are MNHEY and SVGAGI. J gave up 6 bases and V 1 base, and 7 bases lay outside the gene matches. This CDR3 region has 15 residues. CDR3 sequence reads: CASSYYGQGTGEQYF. DNA for the CDR3: TGTGCCAGCAGTTACTACGGACAGGGGACCGGCGAGCAGTACTTC.

The chain has TRBV5-1 and TRBJ1-1, with D unresolved. This CDR3 spans 12 amino acids. Germline V gene data show CDR1 as SGHRS and CDR2 as YFSETQ. Deletions cut 3 bases from V and 0 bases from J, with 3 bases between. The CDR3 sequence: CASSYMNTEAFF. The CDR3 nucleotides read TGCGCCAGCAGCTACATGAACACTGAAGCTTTCTTT.

The chain uses TRBV4-2 and TRBJ1-2, with 9 bases lining up with TRBD1. The germline gives CDR1 LGHNA, CDR2 YNFKEQ. V shed 3 bases, J shed 4 bases, and the junction held 6 bases outside the gene matches. The CDR3 covers 15 residues. The CDR3 loop is CASSQGQGGRYGYTF. DNA of the CDR3: TGTGCCAGCAGCCAGGGACAGGGCGGTCGCTATGGCTACACCTTC.

The rearrangement uses TRBV2 and TRBJ1-1; 10 nucleotides match TRBD1. In germline, CDR1 is SNHLY, CDR2 FYNNEI. The CDR3 runs to 15 residues. J lost 5 bases, V lost 6 bases, and 9 bases had no gene match. This CDR3 is CASRQRQGAPTEAFF. In DNA, the CDR3 is TGTGCCAGCAGACAGCGACAGGGGGCGCCTACTGAAGCTTTCTTT.

V gene TRBV13 combines with J gene TRBJ1-5, with D perhaps TRBD1 (5 bases). The CDR3 has 14 amino acids. Germline CDR1 and CDR2: PRHDT and FYEKMQ (reference sequence). The V end lost 5 bases, the J end lost 0 bases, and 8 bases lay between the germline ends. The CDR3 here is CASSDSRSNQPQHF. CDR3 bases: TGTGCCAGCAGCGACAGCCGTAGCAATCAGCCCCAGCATTTT.

V and J are TRBV4-2 and TRBJ2-3; 9 bases align to TRBD2. From germline, CDR1 is LGHNA and CDR2 YNFKEQ. J gave up 4 bases and V 1 base, and 6 bases lay outside the gene matches. The CDR3 length is 16 residues. The CDR3 bases are TGTGCCAGCAGCCAAGGACAAGCGGGAGGCCCAGATACGCAGTATTTT. It encodes CASSQGQAGGPDTQYF.

The genes are TRBV6-5 and TRBJ2-4; D is possibly TRBD1 (5 bases). The germline V gene has CDR1 MNHEY and CDR2 SVGAGI. Trimming cost V 6 bases and J 7 bases, with 10 bases left between them. CDR3 length equals 12 residues. CDR3 DNA sequence: TGTGCCAGCAGGGACATTCAGAACATTCAGTACTTC. Encoded protein: CASRDIQNIQYF.

The rearrangement links TRBV30 to TRBJ2-7, with TRBD2 matching over 9 bases. The V segment lost 3 bases and the J segment 0 bases; nucleotides outside the gene matches: 6. The CDR3 runs to 15 residues. Germline V gene data show CDR1 as GTSNPN and CDR2 as SVGIG (reference sequence). CDR3 in DNA: TGTGCCTGGAGCCCCCCGGGACTAGCCTCCTACGAGCAGTACTTC. Its protein is CAWSPPGLASYEQYF.